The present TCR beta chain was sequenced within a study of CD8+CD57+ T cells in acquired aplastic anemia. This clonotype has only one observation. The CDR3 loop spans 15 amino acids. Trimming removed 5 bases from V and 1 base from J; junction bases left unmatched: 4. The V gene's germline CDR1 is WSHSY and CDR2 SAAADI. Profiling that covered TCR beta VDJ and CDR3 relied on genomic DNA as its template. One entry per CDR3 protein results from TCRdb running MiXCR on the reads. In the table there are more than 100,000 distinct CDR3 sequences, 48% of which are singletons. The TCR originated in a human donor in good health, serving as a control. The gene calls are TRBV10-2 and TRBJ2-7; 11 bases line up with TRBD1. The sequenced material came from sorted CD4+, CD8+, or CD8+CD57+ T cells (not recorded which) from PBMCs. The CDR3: CASSTGTGGSYEQYF. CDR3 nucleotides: TGCGCCAGCAGTACCGGGACAGGGGGTTCCTACGAGCAGTACTTC.